Listed below are T cell receptor beta chains from one sample, sequenced in a study of monozygotic twins with inflammatory bowel disease. After re-calling the 5' RACE reads, TCRdb lists one entry per CDR3 protein, DNA absent. In all, the sample yields around 97,000 distinct CDR3 sequences. Sample: blood. These TCRs come from a human donor with ulcerative colitis or Crohn's disease, or a healthy co-twin of an affected twin (not recorded which). Both conserved end residues are part of each CDR3.

j_call cdr3_length v_call cdr3_aa
TRBJ2-4 13 TRBV29-1 CSVQDRNKNMQYF
TRBJ2-7 16 TRBV18 CASSPPWGAQGIEQYF
TRBJ1-1 15 TRBV27 CASSTNRAGGTEAFF
TRBJ2-7 16 TRBV4-3 CASSQERPQSSYEQYF
TRBJ1-1 14 TRBV27 CASSATGINTEAFF
TRBJ1-3 17 TRBV28 CASSFVGQGRTGNTIYF
TRBJ2-4 17 TRBV7-2 CASSPAPYRRSENIQYF
TRBJ2-1 16 TRBV20-1 CSAPEGGTSSYNEQFF
TRBJ2-2 14 TRBV6-2/TRBV6-3 CASRLAANTGELFF
TRBJ2-3 12 TRBV7-9 CANERYTDTQYF
TRBJ2-7 14 TRBV20-1 CSAVPGLAVYEQYF
TRBJ2-1 18 TRBV6-2/TRBV6-3 CASSGKTSGRGFYNEQFF
TRBJ2-2 14 TRBV19 CASSIVSSTGELFF
TRBJ1-6 14 TRBV2 CASSEGWADSPLHF
TRBJ2-3 18 TRBV10-3 CAISGLAGAYISTDTQYF
TRBJ2-7 16 TRBV25-1 CASSHVPGQGNYEQYF
TRBJ1-5 16 TRBV7-8 CASSPSWRVSNQPQHF
TRBJ1-5 15 TRBV7-2 CASSTVADSFQPQHF
TRBJ2-7 12 TRBV5-5 CASSLRGHEQYF
TRBJ2-1 13 TRBV5-1 CASSPGRDNEQFF
TRBJ2-7 13 TRBV7-2 CASSLAQIHEQYF
TRBJ2-5 13 TRBV6-5 CASRPRGPGTQYF
TRBJ2-1 14 TRBV4-3 CASSHRSSYNEQFF
TRBJ1-4 14 TRBV18 CASSPNREGEKLFF
TRBJ1-1 14 TRBV20-1 CSARANSDNTEAFF
TRBJ2-2 19 TRBV13 CASSSYIAGEGTNTGELFF
TRBJ1-6 15 TRBV5-4 CASSLGSGAFSPLHF
TRBJ2-2 16 TRBV4-3 CASSRKDGGPTGELFF
TRBJ2-7 17 TRBV11-2 CASSSYRSGTALRGQYF
TRBJ2-5 13 TRBV18 CASKQGAGETQYF
TRBJ1-5 14 TRBV20-1 CSLGQGSGNQPQHF
TRBJ2-5 11 TRBV7-2 CASLLGVTQYF
TRBJ1-1 14 TRBV28 CASSFSSGVPEAFF
TRBJ2-5 13 TRBV29-1 CSALAMIQETQYF
TRBJ1-6 15 TRBV7-9 CASNIGGELGSPLHF
TRBJ2-7 17 TRBV6-5 CASSSGWWEPNTYEQYF
TRBJ2-5 14 TRBV3-1 CASSQSGTGETQYF
TRBJ1-5 13 TRBV7-2 CASSGGAGILRHF
TRBJ2-7 14 TRBV20-1 CSATRLADRGEQYF
TRBJ2-7 14 TRBV28 CASSPGTATYEQYF
TRBJ2-1 17 TRBV6-8 CASSYSRGTNGDNEQFF
TRBJ2-1 15 TRBV5-4 CASSLPGGMYNEQFF
TRBJ2-2 18 TRBV5-1 CASSQRFRGQTNTGELFF
TRBJ2-3 17 TRBV7-2 CASSPGLAGALTDTQYF
TRBJ1-4 15 TRBV4-3 CASSQGTGVNEKLFF
TRBJ1-4 16 TRBV6-1 CASRSTGTGKSEKLFF
TRBJ2-5 13 TRBV20-1 CSARLVPSETQYF
TRBJ1-1 12 TRBV12-3/TRBV12-4 CASRSGAWGLFF
TRBJ1-2 15 TRBV7-2 CASSQLDRTNYGYTF
TRBJ1-3 12 TRBV29-1 CSVLPSGNTIYF
TRBJ2-7 15 TRBV7-9 CASSLGGQFSYEQYF
TRBJ2-7 15 TRBV7-2 CASSLQAGLSYEQYF
TRBJ2-2 16 TRBV9 CASSEGTSDYAGELFF
TRBJ2-3 15 TRBV20-1 CSASQPSGFTDTQYF
TRBJ1-1 14 TRBV5-1 CASNSAGRNTEAFF
TRBJ2-5 14 TRBV7-2 CASRSTGGKETQYF
TRBJ2-1 17 TRBV29-1 CSVEDPQLAGRYNEQFF
TRBJ2-3 18 TRBV19 CASSIGLSGRGLTDTQYF
TRBJ2-1 14 TRBV6-1 CATGTLTGGPEQFF